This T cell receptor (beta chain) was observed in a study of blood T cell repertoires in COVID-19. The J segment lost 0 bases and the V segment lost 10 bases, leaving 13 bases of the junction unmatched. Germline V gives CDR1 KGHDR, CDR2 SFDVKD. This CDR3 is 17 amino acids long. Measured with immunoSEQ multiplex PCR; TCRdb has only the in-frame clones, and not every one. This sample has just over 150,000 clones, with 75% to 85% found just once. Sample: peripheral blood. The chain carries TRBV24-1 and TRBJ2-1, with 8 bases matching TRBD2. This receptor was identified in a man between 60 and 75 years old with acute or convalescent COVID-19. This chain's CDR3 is CATRGLAGLSSYNEQFF. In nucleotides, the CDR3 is TGTGCCACACGGGGTCTAGCGGGCCTAAGCTCCTACAATGAGCAGTTCTTC.